The 18 T cell receptor beta chains reported below all come from one sample, sequenced in a study of blood T cells in healthy people across ages. The use of a sample-barcoded 5' primer and a J-beta primer mix characterized a second PCR of roughly 6 to 11 cycles. TCRdb redid the calling of the 5' RACE reads with MiXCR, one entry per CDR3 protein. The repertoire has some 760,000 distinct CDR3 sequences, around a quarter of them found once; the top ten carry 9.4%. The same data also went into a second study, on T cells of mothers and their children.

Sequencing used blood. These receptors came from a boy younger than 18 in good health.

This clonotype came up a few times. This chain uses TRBV27 with TRBJ2-7; D may match TRBD1 or TRBD2 (5 bases each). V gave up 5 bases and J gave up 2 bases, with 16 bases separating them. This CDR3 comprises 15 residues. Germline V gives CDR1 MNHEY, CDR2 SMNVEV (reference sequence). The CDR3 loop is CASSLPGTGPYEQYF. As DNA, the CDR3 is TGTGCCAGCAGTCTCCCCGGGACCGGGCCCTACGAGCAGTACTTC.

V usage is TRBV7-2 and J usage is TRBJ2-3; either TRBD1 or TRBD2 may supply D (5 bases each). CDR1 and CDR2 (germline): SGHTA, FQGNSA. V was clipped by 2 bases and J by 1 base, with 19 bases between them. The CDR3 has 18 residues. CDR3 loop: CASSLRTGTIEGTDTQYF. CDR3 in DNA: TGTGCCAGCAGCTTAAGAACTGGGACGATCGAAGGCACAGATACGCAGTATTTT.

The CDR3 sequence is CASSQFRDGKAFF. In DNA form, the CDR3 reads TGTGCCAGCAGCCAATTTCGCGACGGAAAAGCTTTCTTT. This chain connects TRBV14 to TRBJ1-1, with D hard to call. V was trimmed by 2 bases and J by 9 bases, leaving 13 bases between them. This CDR3 has 13 amino acids. Germline lookup yields CDR1 SGHDN and CDR2 FVKESK.

This clonotype occurred a few times. J is TRBJ2-1 and V is TRBV28; perhaps TRBD2 as D (6 bases). The CDR3 sequence is 15 residues long. Trimming removed 1 base at V and 2 bases at J, with 9 bases between. Germline values: CDR1 MDHEN, CDR2 SYDVKM. CDR3 protein: CASSLSGRPYNEQFF. The CDR3 DNA is TGTGCCAGCAGTTTATCCGGGAGACCCTACAATGAGCAGTTCTTC.

This clonotype was counted only a few times. The chain links TRBV5-6 to TRBJ2-7; the match to TRBD1 covers 9 bases. Germline values: CDR1 SGHDT, CDR2 YYEEEE. V lost 2 bases to trimming and J lost 6 bases; unmatched junction nucleotides: 6. The CDR3 has 14 amino acids. CDR3 sequence: CASSFGTGFAEQYF. For the CDR3, the DNA is TGTGCCAGCAGCTTTGGGACAGGGTTTGCCGAGCAGTACTTC. Based on the CDR3 plus reference TRBV5-6 and TRBJ2-7, the full variable domain is DAGVTQSPTHLIKTRGQQVTLRCSPKSGHDTVSWYQQALGQGPQFIFQYYEEEERQRGNFPDRFSGHQFPNYSSELNVNALLLGDSALYLCASSFGTGFAEQYFGPGTRLTVT.

The V call is TRBV29-1, the J call TRBJ1-1; D is undetermined. CDR1 SQVTM and CDR2 ANQGSEA come from the germline V gene. Trimming cost V 3 bases and J 3 bases, with 11 bases left between them. The CDR3 contains 13 residues. CDR3 protein: CSVELWAHTEAFF. Here the CDR3 DNA reads TGCAGCGTTGAGTTGTGGGCGCACACTGAAGCTTTCTTT.

This chain connects TRBV9 to TRBJ2-1, with 13 nucleotides matching TRBD2. TRBJ2-5 explains the end of the DNA better; the J call may be wrong. The CDR3 totals 16 residues. CDR1 and CDR2 (germline): SGDLS, YYNGEE. The CDR3 DNA reads as TGTGCCAGCAGCGGCGGGACTAGCGGGGCCCAAGAGACCCAGTACTTC. Its translation is CASSGGTSGAQETQYF.

The V and J genes are TRBV6-5 and TRBJ1-6; the D gene is possibly TRBD1 (5 bases). Germline assignment: CDR1 MNHEY and CDR2 SVGAGI. This CDR3 region has 14 residues. V was clipped by 5 bases and J by 6 bases, with 11 bases between them. The CDR3 protein is CASSLGRLNSPLHF. The CDR3 DNA reads TGTGCCAGCAGTCTGGGACGGCTTAATTCACCCCTCCACTTT.

V gene TRBV24-1 combines with J gene TRBJ1-2; D unresolved. Germline CDR1 is KGHDR and CDR2 is SFDVKD. The CDR3 contains 14 residues. Trimming left V 5 bases short and J 1 base short, with 10 bases between. CDR3 residues: CATSGPDDNYGYTF. In nucleotides, the CDR3 is TGTGCCACCAGTGGTCCAGACGATAACTATGGCTACACCTTC.

This clonotype was seen a handful of times. This sequence joins TRBV4-1 and TRBJ2-7; no clear D gene. V was clipped by 4 bases and J by 3 bases, with 16 bases between them. This CDR3 spans 15 amino acids. The V gene's germline CDR1 is MGHRA and CDR2 YSYEKL. CDR3 sequence (DNA): TGCGCCAGCAGCCTCATGCCGGACCAGTTCTACGAGCAGTACTTC. This codes for CASSLMPDQFYEQYF.

This chain uses TRBV6-2 or TRBV6-3 with TRBJ1-1, with D hard to call. The V gene lost 5 bases and the J gene lost 4 bases, with 17 bases spanning the gap. Germline assignment: CDR1 MNHEY and CDR2 SVGEGT. This CDR3 is built from 15 residues. The CDR3 sequence: CASSGTQAEGTEAFF. CDR3 nucleotide sequence: TGTGCCAGCAGTGGAACTCAAGCTGAGGGCACTGAAGCTTTCTTT.

This clonotype was detected a few times. This chain connects TRBV29-1 to TRBJ2-5; 8 bases line up with TRBD1. The germline V gene encodes CDR1 SQVTM and CDR2 ANQGSEA. CDR3 length: 13 residues. V gave up 4 bases and J gave up 0 bases; unmatched junction bases: 1. CDR3 coding DNA: TGCAGCGTTGTGGACAGGGACCAAGAGACCCAGTACTTC. It encodes CSVVDRDQETQYF.

This clonotype was counted a few times. This chain uses TRBV29-1 with TRBJ1-2; D remains ambiguous. CDR1 SQVTM and CDR2 ANQGSEA come from the germline V gene. CDR3 size: 12 residues. The V end lost 2 bases, the J end lost 3 bases, and 7 bases lay between the germline ends. The CDR3 sequence: CSVEMGDYGYTF. The DNA for the CDR3 is TGCAGCGTTGAAATGGGTGACTATGGCTACACCTTC.

V gene TRBV2 combines with J gene TRBJ2-3, with a weak D call TRBD2 (6 bases). This CDR3 is built from 17 residues. Deletions cut 8 bases from V and 2 bases from J, with 23 bases between. The V gene's germline CDR1 is SNHLY and CDR2 FYNNEI. The CDR3 DNA reads as TGTGCCAGCGGGCGGGGCAGGGCGAGGATGGTCACAGATACGCAGTATTTT. As protein: CASGRGRARMVTDTQYF. Supplemented by reference TRBV2 and TRBJ2-3, the full variable domain reads EPEVTQTPSHQVTQMGQEVILRCVPISNHLYFYWYRQILGQKVEFLVSFYNNEISEKSEIFDDQFSVERPDGSNFTLKIRSTKLEDSAMYFCASGRGRARMVTDTQYFGPGTRLTVL.

The chain joins TRBV5-1 to TRBJ1-4, with D hard to call. The germline CDR1 and CDR2 sequences are SGHRS and YFSETQ. CDR3 length: 14 amino acids. The V and J ends lost 4 bases and 0 bases respectively, with 7 bases between them. CDR3 sequence reads: CASSQKTTNEKLFF. CDR3 coding DNA: TGCGCCAGCAGCCAGAAAACAACTAATGAAAAACTGTTTTTT.

The chain couples TRBV4-3 to TRBJ1-2; D perhaps matches TRBD1 (5 bases). The CDR3 extends over 14 amino acids. V was clipped by 5 bases and J by 2 bases, with 12 bases between them. Germline CDR1 LGHNA, CDR2 YSLEER. The CDR3 sequence: CASSLGESNYGYTF. CDR3 coding DNA: TGCGCCAGCAGCTTGGGGGAATCGAACTATGGCTACACCTTC.

The sample holds a few counts of this clonotype. The J gene is TRBJ2-1, the V gene TRBV29-1; 9 positions agree with TRBD1. The CDR3 runs 13 residues. Per germline, CDR1 SQVTM and CDR2 ANQGSEA. Trimming removed 4 bases from V and 10 bases from J; junction bases left unmatched: 8. As DNA, the CDR3 is TGCAGCGTTGCACCGGGACAGGGACGCGAGCAGTTCTTC. Translated: CSVAPGQGREQFF.

V is TRBV20-1 and J is TRBJ2-5; 7 bases fit TRBD2. The CDR3 loop spans 15 amino acids. From germline, CDR1 is DFQATT and CDR2 SNEGSKA (reference sequence). V lost 0 bases and J lost 2; bases outside the gene matches: 6. CDR3 DNA: TGCAGTGCTAGAGATTCGGGAGGATCACAAGAGACCCAGTACTTC. It translates to CSARDSGGSQETQYF.